This paragraph reports one T cell receptor (beta chain). This clonotype showed up just a few times. The specificity of this receptor is unknown. Within one base of it there is no much larger clone, and no base qualities were kept. The record originates from a study of T-cell reconstitution after alpha-beta-depleted transplantation in children (dated by TCRdb to 2016 to 2017). Study-level background: The study quantitatively tracked T-cell immune reconstitution after TCRalphabeta/CD19-depleted allogeneic hematopoietic cell transplantation in children using TCR repertoire profiling.

Library generation was performed with PCR. The instrument given in TCRdb is Illumina HiSeq 2500. To normalize quantification of the TCRbeta repertoire, the TCR libraries were built with molecular barcoding that relied on unique molecular identifiers. Through fastp at Q25 and MiXCR, TCRdb rebuilt clones from the public reads, retaining in-frame beta chains. Entries that share a CDR3 protein sequence are merged under the most common genes and DNA. This sample comprises some 390,000 distinct CDR3 sequences, roughly 21% of them detected only once. The top ten clones comprise 3.5% to 4% of the sample. The germline V gene (reference sequence) gives CDR1 as LNHNV and CDR2 as YYDKDF. V sheds 8 bases and J sheds 3 bases, leaving 11 bases between their ends. Its CDR3 holds 12 amino acids, cysteine through phenylalanine. Kept here is only the CDR3 DNA, which spans 36 bases and is read in frame from base 1.

The rearrangement combines TRBV15 with TRBJ2-7; a weak D assignment points to TRBD1 (5 bases agree). The sample consisted of PBMCs from the stem cell graft donor, taken from the stem cell graft. This clonotype originated in a human donor who donated a stem cell graft to a child with acute myeloid leukemia. The DNA sequence reads TGTGCCACCGCGGACACCCTCTACGAGCAGTACTTC. This sequence encodes CATADTLYEQYF.